Following are 6 T cell receptor beta chains from one sample sequenced in a study of response to subunit inactivated influenza vaccine. TCRdb called the RT-PCR reads again in MiXCR, with one record for every CDR3 protein. The table records approximately 530,000 distinct CDR3 sequences, under 8.5% of them present only once. Sequenced material: PBMCs from blood, taken around 25 months after vaccination. All receptors come from a man aged 45 to 75 who received an inactivated influenza vaccine.

This clonotype was counted at least ten times. The chain uses TRBV18 and TRBJ1-1; 9 nucleotides line up with TRBD1. Trimming removed 6 bases from V and 1 base from J; junction bases left unmatched: 3. This CDR3 contains 14 residues. Germline V gene sequence: CDR1 KGHSH, CDR2 LQKENI. In DNA, the CDR3 is TGTGCCAGCTCGCGGGACAGGGAGAACACTGAAGCTTTCTTT. This sequence encodes CASSRDRENTEAFF.

The chain is built from TRBV20-1 and TRBJ1-2; possibly TRBD1 for D (5 bases). V lost 0 bases, J lost 8 bases, and 16 bases lay in between. The CDR3 totals 14 residues. Germline assignment: CDR1 DFQATT and CDR2 SNEGSKA (reference sequence). CDR3 DNA sequence: TGCAGTGCTAGAGATTCCCGGACGGACATAGGCTACACCTTC. Amino acids: CSARDSRTDIGYTF.

CDR3 DNA sequence: TGTGCCAGCAGCCCTCAAGGGGCACAGGTATACAATGAGCAGTTCTTC. It yields the protein CASSPQGAQVYNEQFF. The chain joins TRBV11-2 to TRBJ2-1; D may be TRBD1 (5 bases). Trimming took off 5 bases at V and 4 bases at J, with 18 bases between the two ends. The length of the CDR3 is 16 residues. Germline V gene data show CDR1 as SGHAT and CDR2 as FQNNGV.

In its sample, this clonotype was seen a few times. The V call is TRBV12-3 or TRBV12-4, the J call TRBJ1-2, with D maybe TRBD1 (6 bases). There are 14 residues in the CDR3. The ends were cut back, 1 base at V and 7 bases at J, with 13 bases in the middle. This chain's CDR3 is CASSLEGGWLGYTF. The CDR3 DNA follows: TGTGCCAGCAGTTTAGAGGGGGGCTGGCTTGGCTACACCTTC.

This clonotype was seen only a few times. The chain is built from TRBV11-2 and TRBJ2-7; 10 bases align to TRBD2. Germline CDR1 and CDR2: SGHAT and FQNNGV. This CDR3 is 15 amino acids long. After removal of 5 bases from V and 3 bases from J, the junction contained 7 bases not matched to a gene. CDR3 region: CASSQVGTSDYEQYF. The CDR3 DNA sequence: TGTGCCAGCAGCCAAGTCGGGACTAGCGACTACGAGCAGTACTTC.

Many counts were recorded for this clonotype. The V gene is TRBV25-1, the J gene TRBJ2-3; tentative D call: TRBD1 (6 bases). The CDR3 sequence is 16 residues long. V lost 1 base and J 1 base, leaving 12 bases between the germline ends. In germline, CDR1 is MGHDK, CDR2 SYGVNS. CDR3 nucleotide sequence: TGTGCCAGCAGTGAATCTCAGGGGACCGGCACAGATACGCAGTATTTT. As protein: CASSESQGTGTDTQYF.